Reported below is one TCR beta chain. The sample is drawn from a study of lymphopenia after photon versus proton radiotherapy. Germline CDR1 MDHEN, CDR2 SYDVKM. The CDR3 runs to 13 residues. The junction had 11 bases not matched to a gene; V was cut back by 7 bases and J by 8 bases. Using immunoSEQ multiplex PCR, the repertoire was profiled, and TCRdb retains in-frame clones only, with some absent. This sample yields around 62,000 clones, of which roughly 83% are seen a single time; about 1.9% belongs to the top ten. The sample consisted of peripheral blood, taken from a patient treated with proton-based radiotherapy. The V gene is TRBV28, the J gene TRBJ2-7; 7 nucleotides match TRBD2. This TCR was recovered from a man aged 60-69 years with pancreatic cancer. The CDR3 loop is CASNPAGVLQQYF. CDR3 sequence (DNA): TGTGCCAGCAACCCGGCGGGAGTCCTACAGCAGTACTTC.